The sequence of this TCR beta chain was determined in a study of breast tumors, draining lymph nodes, adjacent tissues. With 4 bases removed from V and 5 bases from J, the gap between germline ends came to 20 bases. This CDR3 contains 16 residues. Germline CDR1 reads MDHEN; CDR2 reads SYDVKM. Samples came from axillary lymph nodes draining the breast cancer. TCRdb fed the multiplex PCR reads into MiXCR, producing one record per CDR3 protein. The table lists around 130,000 distinct CDR3 sequences, approximately 20% of them singletons. Remarks on this clonotype: Its antigen is unidentified.

Points from the study as a whole: Compared with lymph nodes, tumors were less diverse; compared with nontumor tissue, more. The lymph node origin of tumor T cells was framed as consistent with a hypothesis, not demonstrated. Data fit most tumor T cells coming from lymph node, expanding in tumor.

This sequence joins TRBV28 and TRBJ1-2; weak D call: TRBD1 (5 bases). The sequencing input was axillary lymph node tissue. The sequence was collected from a female donor with breast cancer. Some clones in this sample may be carry-over from other donors' samples. This CDR3 is CASSSPHRAGQYGYTF. CDR3 DNA sequence: TGTGCCAGCAGTTCGCCGCATCGAGCGGGGCAGTATGGCTACACCTTC.